These 25 T cell receptor beta chains originate from one sample sequenced in a study of cytomegalovirus exposure and HLA in healthy donors. The primer mix had 60 Vbeta and 13 Jbeta primers. Clones were read by immunoSEQ multiplex PCR, and TCRdb kept only the in-frame ones, dropping some. The sample carries 150,000 to 200,000 clones, 78% recorded once. The sample comprised PBMCs. These receptor sequences come from a woman aged 25 to 39 in good health and CMV-seropositive.

The chain joins TRBV4-2 to TRBJ2-7; TRBD2 matches at 8 bases. The J segment lost 3 bases and the V segment lost 0 bases, leaving 19 bases of the junction unmatched. This CDR3 contains 20 residues. CDR1 LGHNA and CDR2 YNFKEQ come from the germline V gene. The CDR3 here is CASSQERSGGGLHYYYEQYF. DNA for the CDR3: TGTGCCAGCAGCCAAGAGAGGTCGGGGGGGGGTCTCCACTACTACTACGAGCAGTACTTC.

About this clone: The same CDR3 also results from other DNA sequences found in this sample. This rearrangement joins TRBV7-9 to TRBJ2-7, with TRBD1 identical over 9 bases. The CDR3 runs 14 residues. The trim removed 6 bases at V and 4 bases at J, leaving 7 bases unmatched. The germline V gene encodes CDR1 SEHNR and CDR2 FQNEAQ (reference sequence). DNA of the CDR3: TGTGCCAGCAGTTCGACAGGGGGGGTGTACGAGCAGTACTTC. Amino acids: CASSSTGGVYEQYF.

This clone came up once. This rearrangement joins TRBV7-9 to TRBJ2-7; 9 bases match TRBD1. The CDR3 has 15 amino acids. J gave up 5 bases and V 4 bases, and 9 bases lay outside the gene matches. CDR1 is SEHNR, CDR2 FQNEAQ, per germline (reference sequence). In DNA form, the CDR3 reads TGTGCCAGCAGCTCCCCAAGAGGACAGGGGAACGAGCAGTACTTC. Translating it yields CASSSPRGQGNEQYF.

The table lists this clone with a count of one. The V gene is TRBV7-9, the J gene TRBJ2-1; no clear D. The V and J ends lost 5 bases and 4 bases respectively, with 6 bases between them. Germline CDR1 SEHNR, CDR2 FQNEAQ (reference sequence). This CDR3 is built from 12 residues. In nucleotides, the CDR3 is TGTGCCAGCAGCCCCCTTTACAATGAGCAGTTCTTC. Its protein product is CASSPLYNEQFF.

The chain is built from TRBV5-4 and TRBJ1-1; TRBD1 might be the D (5 bases). The CDR3 is 14 residues long. The V gene lost 0 bases and the J gene lost 1 base, with 7 bases spanning the gap. CDR1 is SGHNT and CDR2 is YYREEE in the germline V gene (reference sequence). The CDR3 DNA is TGTGCCAGCAGCTTGGCAGGACAGAACACTGAAGCTTTCTTT. Encoded protein: CASSLAGQNTEAFF.

This clone was seen a handful of times. The chain couples TRBV25-1 to TRBJ1-1, with a possible D match to TRBD1 (6 bases). This CDR3 has 14 amino acids. Germline CDR1 is MGHDK and CDR2 is SYGVNS. V lost 6 bases and J 0 bases, leaving 11 bases between the germline ends. The CDR3 nucleotides are TGTGCCAGCAGCCGGGACAACATGAACACTGAAGCTTTCTTT. This gives the protein CASSRDNMNTEAFF.

This chain connects TRBV9 to TRBJ1-1, with 10 bases aligning to TRBD1. V was pared by 0 bases and J by 7 bases, with 9 bases of the junction left unmatched. The germline V gene has CDR1 SGDLS and CDR2 YYNGEE. The CDR3 length is 16 residues. In DNA form, the CDR3 reads TGTGCCAGCAGCGTAGACCCGGGACAGGGGTATAGTGAAGCTTTCTTT. Translation gives CASSVDPGQGYSEAFF.

This chain uses TRBV9 with TRBJ1-5, with D maybe TRBD1 (6 bases). Deletions cut 0 bases from V and 3 bases from J, with 22 bases between. This CDR3 spans 19 amino acids. Germline CDR1 reads SGDLS; CDR2 reads YYNGEE. CDR3 in amino acids: CASSVGFGTLVPYNQPQHF. CDR3 DNA sequence: TGTGCCAGCAGCGTAGGCTTCGGGACATTAGTCCCTTACAATCAGCCCCAGCATTTT.

DNA of the CDR3: TGCAGCGTTGAAGATTTGTCGGGCAGGGGCTACGAGCAGTACTTC. It codes for CSVEDLSGRGYEQYF. V usage is TRBV29-1 and J usage is TRBJ2-7, with TRBD1 as a possible D gene (6 bases). Germline-derived CDR1 and CDR2 are SQVTM and ANQGSEA. This CDR3 has 15 residues. Trimming took off 0 bases at V and 3 bases at J, with 15 bases between the two ends.

This sequence joins TRBV19 and TRBJ2-6; possibly TRBD2 for D (5 bases). V was trimmed by 8 bases and J by 2 bases, leaving 22 bases between them. Germline V lookup: CDR1 LNHDA, CDR2 SQIVND (reference sequence). This CDR3 is built from 18 residues. The chain's CDR3 is CASGVRTELDPGANVLTF. The CDR3 DNA sequence: TGTGCCAGTGGGGTAAGGACCGAACTAGACCCTGGGGCCAACGTCCTGACTTTC.

V is TRBV6-1 and J is TRBJ1-5; tentatively, D is TRBD1 (5 bases). The V and J ends lost 0 bases and 6 bases respectively, with 15 bases between them. This CDR3 spans 16 amino acids. Looked up from germline, CDR1 is MNHNS and CDR2 is SASEGT. In DNA form, the CDR3 reads TGTGCCAGCAGTGAAGCGAGGGCAGGGAGGGGTCAGCCCCAGCATTTT. Its translation is CASSEARAGRGQPQHF.

V is TRBV6-6 and J is TRBJ1-2; D unresolved. Between the trimmed V and J ends, which lost 10 bases and 0 bases, there was a span of 15 bases. The CDR3 is 14 amino acids. Germline V gene lookup returns CDR1 MNHNY and CDR2 SVGAGI (reference sequence). The CDR3 bases are TGTGCCACTCTTTTGTTGGCAACTAACTATGGCTACACCTTC. Protein: CATLLLATNYGYTF.

This rearrangement joins TRBV6-6 to TRBJ1-5, with 10 bases that match TRBD1. The CDR3 runs 14 residues. CDR1 and CDR2 (germline): MNHNY, SVGAGI (reference sequence). V was pared by 4 bases and J by 7 bases, with 4 bases of the junction left unmatched. The CDR3 loop reads CASSWTGGGQPQHF. CDR3 coding DNA: TGTGCCAGCAGTTGGACAGGGGGGGGCCAGCCCCAGCATTTT.

This clone was observed a handful of times. The sample contains more than one DNA sequence encoding this CDR3. This chain links TRBV11-3 with TRBJ2-1; maybe TRBD2 (5 bases). The germline V gene has CDR1 SGHNT and CDR2 YENEEA. V lost 5 bases, J lost 1 base, and 15 bases lay in between. CDR3 size: 16 residues. The CDR3 spells CASSLAGVGSYNEQFF. The CDR3, as DNA: TGTGCCAGCAGCCTTGCGGGTGTCGGGTCCTACAATGAGCAGTTCTTC.

The chain couples TRBV9 to TRBJ1-2; TRBD1 aligns across 8 bases. This CDR3 contains 12 residues. In germline, CDR1 is SGDLS, CDR2 YYNGEE. V gave up 3 bases and J gave up 6 bases; unmatched junction bases: 1. CDR3 residues: CASSATGDGYTF. CDR3 DNA sequence: TGTGCCAGCAGCGCGACAGGGGATGGCTACACCTTC.

This clone was seen once. The chain has TRBV6-5 and TRBJ1-4; TRBD1 might be the D (5 bases). The germline gives CDR1 MNHEY, CDR2 SVGAGI. This CDR3 has 12 residues. Trimming removed 2 bases from V and 9 bases from J, with 7 bases in between. The CDR3 nucleotides are TGTGCCAGCAGTTACGCAGGGCAAAAACTGTTTTTT. Its translation is CASSYAGQKLFF.

The V gene is TRBV2, the J gene TRBJ2-2; TRBD2 matches at 11 bases. Germline V gives CDR1 SNHLY, CDR2 FYNNEI. This CDR3 is 17 amino acids long. The V and J ends lost 2 bases and 5 bases, in that order; junction bases with no gene match: 7. CDR3 protein: CASSESLAGGETGELFF. The CDR3 region has the DNA TGTGCCAGCAGTGAAAGCCTAGCGGGAGGAGAAACCGGGGAGCTGTTTTTT.

The rearrangement links TRBV6-1 to TRBJ1-5, with D maybe TRBD1 (5 bases). The V and J ends lost 4 bases and 6 bases respectively, with 13 bases between them. The CDR3 contains 14 residues. Germline-derived CDR1 and CDR2 are MNHNS and SASEGT. CDR3 sequence (DNA): TGTGCCAGCAGTGCCGAAAGGGGCAGTCAGCCCCAGCATTTT. Protein: CASSAERGSQPQHF.

The rearrangement joins TRBV4-1 to TRBJ2-7, with D unclear. This CDR3 spans 12 amino acids. The V end was cut by 1 base, the J end by 4 bases, with 5 bases between. Per germline, CDR1 MGHRA and CDR2 YSYEKL. CDR3 protein: CASSQGPYEQYF. For the CDR3, the DNA is TGCGCCAGCAGCCAAGGTCCGTACGAGCAGTACTTC.

This clone has only one observation. The V and J genes are TRBV7-2 and TRBJ1-1; 7 nucleotides agree with TRBD1. This CDR3 is built from 17 residues. Germline-derived CDR1 and CDR2 are SGHTA and FQGNSA. V trimming: 2 bases; J trimming: 0 bases; junction bases outside the gene matches: 9. The CDR3: CASSLSGQAFMNTEAFF. CDR3 coding DNA: TGTGCCAGCAGCTTATCAGGACAGGCCTTCATGAACACTGAAGCTTTCTTT.

The chain joins TRBV27 to TRBJ1-1; D is ambiguous. V lost 8 bases to trimming and J lost 6 bases, with 13 bases between them. Germline V gives CDR1 MNHEY, CDR2 SMNVEV (reference sequence). CDR3 length: 12 residues. CDR3 amino acids: CASGQSRPEAFF. In DNA form, the CDR3 reads TGTGCCAGCGGCCAGTCCCGCCCTGAAGCTTTCTTT.

In regard to this clone: The junction and the germline gene differ at one end; a read error may be behind it. The chain links TRBV7-7 to TRBJ2-5; a weak D match, TRBD2 (5 bases). CDR1 is SSHAT and CDR2 is FNYEAQ in the germline V gene (reference sequence). CDR3 length equals 13 residues. CDR3 sequence reads: CASSLAQVETQYF. In DNA, the CDR3 is TGTGCTAGCAGCTTAGCGCAGGTAGAGACCCAGTACTTC. The whole variable domain, remainder taken from reference TRBV7-7 and TRBJ2-5, is GAGVSQSPRYKVTKRGQDVTLRCDPISSHATLYWYQQALGQGPEFLTYFNYEAQPDKSGLPSDRFSAERPEGSISTLTIQRTEQRDSAMYRCASSLAQVETQYFGPGTRLLVL.

V gene TRBV18 combines with J gene TRBJ2-5; D perhaps matches TRBD1 (5 bases). The V end was cut by 3 bases, the J end by 1 base, with 9 bases between. Per the germline V gene, CDR1 is KGHSH and CDR2 is LQKENI. This CDR3 has 14 amino acids. The CDR3 nucleotides are TGTGCCAGCTCACCGCAGGGCTTCCAAGAGACCCAGTACTTC. Amino acid sequence: CASSPQGFQETQYF. Full variable domain (rest looked up from reference TRBV18 and TRBJ2-5): NAGVMQNPRHLVRRRGQEARLRCSPMKGHSHVYWYRQLPEEGLKFMVYLQKENIIDESGMPKERFSAEFPKEGPSILRIQQVVRGDSAAYFCASSPQGFQETQYFGPGTRLLVL.

This clone has more than one count but fewer than ten. The J gene is TRBJ2-7, the V gene TRBV7-8; TRBD1 is a possible D gene (5 bases). V lost 1 base and J lost 0, with 10 bases in between. This CDR3 is 15 amino acids long. From germline, CDR1 is SGHVS and CDR2 FQNEAQ. The CDR3 loop is CASSLVDSTSYEQYF. The CDR3 bases are TGTGCCAGCAGCTTAGTCGACAGCACCTCCTACGAGCAGTACTTC.

J is TRBJ1-4 and V is TRBV29-1, with no clear D. This CDR3 has 14 amino acids. V lost 2 bases to trimming and J lost 0 bases, with 7 bases between them. CDR1 is SQVTM and CDR2 is ANQGSEA in the germline V gene. This CDR3 reads CSVELEATNEKLFF. Here the CDR3 DNA reads TGCAGCGTTGAATTGGAGGCAACTAATGAAAAACTGTTTTTT.